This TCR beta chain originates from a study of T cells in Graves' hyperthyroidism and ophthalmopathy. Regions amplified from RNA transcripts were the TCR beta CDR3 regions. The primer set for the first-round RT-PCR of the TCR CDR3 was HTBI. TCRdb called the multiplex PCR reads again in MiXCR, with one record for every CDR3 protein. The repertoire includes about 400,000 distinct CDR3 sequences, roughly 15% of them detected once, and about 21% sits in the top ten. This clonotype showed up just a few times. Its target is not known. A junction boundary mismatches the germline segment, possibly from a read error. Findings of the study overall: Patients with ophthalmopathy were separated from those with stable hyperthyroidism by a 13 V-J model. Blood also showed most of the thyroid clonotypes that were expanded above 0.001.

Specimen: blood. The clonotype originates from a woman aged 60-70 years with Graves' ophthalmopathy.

CDR3 bases: TGTGCCGCCAGCAGAGAGGGGTTGGGTGAGCAGTTCTTC. It codes for CAASREGLGEQFF. This sequence joins TRBV15 and TRBJ2-1, with D perhaps TRBD1 or TRBD2 (5 bases each). Germline V CDR1 and CDR2: LNHNV, YYDKDF (reference sequence). The CDR3 is 13 residues long. The whole variable domain, filled in from reference TRBV15 and TRBJ2-1, reads DAMVIQNPRYQVTQFGKPVTLSCSQTLNHNVMYWYQQKSSQAPKLLFHYYDKDFNNEADTPDNFQSRRPNTSFCFLDIRSPGLGDTAMYLCAASREGLGEQFFGPGTRLTVL.